This TCR beta chain was sequenced for a study of cytomegalovirus exposure and HLA in healthy donors. General study points: Association of a missense DCLRE1C variant with TCR beta V- and J-gene trimming was reported in a later analysis.

A word on this clone: Its antigen remains unidentified.

V gave up 5 bases and J gave up 0 bases, with 5 bases separating them. CDR1 LNHDA and CDR2 SQIVND come from the germline V gene (reference sequence). CDR3 length: 13 amino acids. Primers for the PCR totalled 60 Vbeta and 13 Jbeta. Per the original data handling: A follow-up analysis tallied tens of millions of unique TCR beta chains, roughly 11 million shared. TCRdb keeps only in-frame clones here, not all; method: immunoSEQ multiplex PCR. The V and J calls and clone size were taken over from that table, and D and trimming were inferred from the DNA. The table for this sample gives 180,000 or so clones.

This receptor was identified in a woman aged 18-30 years in good health and CMV-seropositive. The chain uses TRBV19 and TRBJ1-3; D is unresolved. The sequenced sample was PBMCs. CDR3 DNA: TGTGCCAGTAGTTGGAGCTCTGGAAACACCATATATTTT. It codes for CASSWSSGNTIYF.